These T cell receptor beta chains were read from a single sample in a study of spatial heterogeneity in lung cancer. TCRdb itself ran the 5' RACE reads through MiXCR, one entry per CDR3 protein. The sample has roughly 120,000 distinct CDR3 sequences, less than 15% seen once. The sample in question was PBMCs, obtained at follow-up. The receptors derive from a male donor with early-stage non-small cell lung cancer. Each CDR3 is given with its conserved first and last residue. D genes are given only for firm matches. Clone sizes are given selectively: once, few, many, or a class where the clone is expanded.

TRBJ1-3 15 many TRBV15 - CATSRDLRSGNTIYF TGTGCCACCAGCAGAGATCTCCGATCTGGAAACACCATATATTTT
TRBJ2-1 14 - TRBV5-1 TRBD1 CASSSGGGSNEQFF TGCGCCAGCAGCTCAGGGGGCGGATCCAATGAGCAGTTCTTC
TRBJ1-1 15 few TRBV12-5 - CASGHEGALNTEAFF TGTGCTAGTGGTCATGAGGGAGCGTTGAACACTGAAGCTTTCTTT
TRBJ1-5 14 few TRBV19 - CASSTTARLKPQHF TGTGCCAGTAGTACGACAGCCCGCCTTAAGCCCCAGCATTTT
TRBJ2-7 16 few TRBV28 TRBD1 CASRSFQGQGADEQYF TGTGCCAGCAGGTCTTTTCAGGGACAGGGGGCCGACGAGCAGTACTTC
TRBJ1-5 13 - TRBV20-1 - CSARQRGNQPQHF TGCAGTGCTAGGCAACGGGGCAATCAGCCCCAGCATTTT
TRBJ1-3 15 - TRBV12-3/TRBV12-4 TRBD1 CASSSSTGSGNTIYF TGTGCCAGCAGTTCCTCGACAGGGTCTGGAAACACCATATATTTT
TRBJ2-1 15 - TRBV5-1 - CASNADSPSLGEQFF TGCGCCAGCAACGCGGACAGTCCTTCTCTGGGTGAGCAGTTCTTC
TRBJ2-1 15 - TRBV5-1 - CASSLVGFSYNEQFF TGCGCCAGCAGCTTGGTGGGATTCTCCTACAATGAGCAGTTCTTC
TRBJ1-6 15 many TRBV20-1 - CSAPPGGRASSPLHF TGCAGTGCGCCTCCCGGGGGCAGGGCAAGTTCACCCCTCCACTTT
TRBJ1-2 13 - TRBV6-4 TRBD1 CASSDRTGWGYTF TGTGCCAGCAGTGACAGGACAGGATGGGGCTACACCTTC
TRBJ2-1 14 many TRBV5-1 - CASSPTTRNNEQFF TGCGCCAGCAGCCCCACGACTCGGAACAATGAGCAGTTCTTC
TRBJ1-2 14 many TRBV5-1 TRBD1 CASSPGQGFGGYTF TGCGCCAGCAGCCCCGGACAGGGATTCGGTGGCTACACCTTC
TRBJ1-2 13 - TRBV2 - CASSIGGAYGYTF TGTGCCAGCAGTATCGGGGGGGCCTATGGCTACACCTTC
TRBJ1-2 10 many TRBV2 - CASQDYGYTF TGTGCCAGTCAGGACTATGGCTACACCTTC
TRBJ2-3 15 many TRBV3-1 - CASSQVLEITDTQYF TGTGCCAGCAGCCAAGTACTAGAAATCACAGATACGCAGTATTTT
TRBJ1-2 13 few TRBV7-2 - CASSPNVWNGYTF TGTGCCAGCAGCCCGAATGTATGGAATGGCTACACCTTC
TRBJ2-7 16 few TRBV25-1 TRBD1 CASSGAQGVTPYEQYF TGTGCCAGCAGTGGGGCACAGGGGGTCACCCCCTACGAGCAGTACTTC
TRBJ2-5 15 few TRBV18 TRBD2 CASSPELAGQETQYF TGTGCCAGCTCACCAGAGTTAGCGGGCCAAGAGACCCAGTACTTC
TRBJ2-2 18 few TRBV18 TRBD2 CASSPLGLAGAGTGELFF TGTGCCAGCTCACCACTCGGACTAGCGGGGGCCGGGACCGGGGAGCTGTTTTTT
TRBJ2-7 12 many TRBV29-1 - CSGTSVTSEQYF TGCAGCGGTACCTCAGTCACCTCCGAGCAGTACTTC
TRBJ2-5 13 - TRBV7-9 TRBD2 CASSLPGGPGQYF TGTGCCAGCAGCTTACCGGGGGGGCCGGGCCAGTACTTC
TRBJ2-5 18 - TRBV7-9 TRBD2 CASSPWTSGHPGQETQYF TGTGCCAGCAGCCCTTGGACTAGCGGGCACCCGGGACAAGAGACCCAGTACTTC
TRBJ2-7 12 - TRBV11-3 - CASSQEGWEQYF TGTGCCAGCAGCCAAGAGGGATGGGAGCAGTACTTC
TRBJ2-7 13 - TRBV5-6 - CASSPEGGYEQYF TGTGCCAGCAGCCCGGAGGGAGGCTACGAGCAGTACTTC
TRBJ2-2 15 few TRBV20-1 - CSARDGGTLPGELFF TGCAGTGCTAGAGATGGCGGGACCCTTCCCGGGGAGCTGTTTTTT
TRBJ1-6 15 few TRBV7-2 TRBD1 CASSLEGQAYSPLHF TGTGCCAGCAGCTTAGAAGGACAGGCCTATTCACCCCTCCACTTT
TRBJ1-6 15 - TRBV6-1 TRBD1 CASSEYRGRDSPLHF TGTGCCAGCAGTGAATACAGGGGGCGAGATTCACCCCTCCACTTT
TRBJ2-3 16 - TRBV11-1 TRBD1 CASRRRDRVATDTQYF TGTGCCAGCAGGCGTCGCGACAGGGTTGCCACAGATACGCAGTATTTT
TRBJ1-4 16 few TRBV7-9 TRBD1 CASSRMSGGGNEKLFF TGTGCCAGCAGCCGGATGTCGGGAGGGGGCAATGAAAAACTGTTTTTT
TRBJ1-5 16 many TRBV10-3 - CAISEGTKGADQPQHF TGTGCCATCAGTGAGGGGACTAAAGGGGCGGATCAGCCCCAGCATTTT
TRBJ2-3 16 - TRBV7-8 - CASTRAGKNWADTQYF TGTGCCAGCACCAGGGCGGGCAAGAACTGGGCAGATACGCAGTATTTT
TRBJ1-6 16 - TRBV7-9 TRBD1 CASSPGTGERNSPLHF TGTGCCAGCAGCCCGGGGACAGGGGAACGTAATTCACCCCTCCACTTT
TRBJ1-5 15 many TRBV5-1 TRBD1 CASSLGQGFNQPQHF TGCGCCAGCAGCTTGGGACAGGGCTTCAATCAGCCCCAGCATTTT
TRBJ2-7 14 few TRBV20-1 TRBD1 CSALDRDRIYEQYF TGCAGTGCACTGGACCGGGACAGGATCTACGAGCAGTACTTC
TRBJ1-1 15 many TRBV27 - CASLPPPWLGTEAFF TGTGCCAGCCTTCCCCCCCCGTGGTTGGGCACTGAAGCTTTCTTT
TRBJ1-1 15 few TRBV7-8 - CASSFNLDPHTEAFF TGTGCCAGCAGCTTTAACCTTGACCCACACACTGAAGCTTTCTTT
TRBJ2-5 17 many TRBV20-1 TRBD2 CSARDASGGAISETQYF TGCAGTGCTAGAGATGCTAGCGGGGGGGCCATTAGCGAGACCCAGTACTTC